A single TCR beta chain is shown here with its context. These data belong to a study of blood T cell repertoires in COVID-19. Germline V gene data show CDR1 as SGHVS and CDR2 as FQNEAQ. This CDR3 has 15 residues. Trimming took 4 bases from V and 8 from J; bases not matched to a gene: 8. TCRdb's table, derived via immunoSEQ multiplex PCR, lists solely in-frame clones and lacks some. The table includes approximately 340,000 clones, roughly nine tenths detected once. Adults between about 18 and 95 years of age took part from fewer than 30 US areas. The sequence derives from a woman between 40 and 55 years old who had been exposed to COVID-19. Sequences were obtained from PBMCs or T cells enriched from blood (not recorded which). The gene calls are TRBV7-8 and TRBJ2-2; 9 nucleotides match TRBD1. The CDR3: CASSSRTGVLGELFF. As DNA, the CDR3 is TGTGCCAGCAGCTCTAGGACAGGGGTCTTAGGGGAGCTGTTTTTT.